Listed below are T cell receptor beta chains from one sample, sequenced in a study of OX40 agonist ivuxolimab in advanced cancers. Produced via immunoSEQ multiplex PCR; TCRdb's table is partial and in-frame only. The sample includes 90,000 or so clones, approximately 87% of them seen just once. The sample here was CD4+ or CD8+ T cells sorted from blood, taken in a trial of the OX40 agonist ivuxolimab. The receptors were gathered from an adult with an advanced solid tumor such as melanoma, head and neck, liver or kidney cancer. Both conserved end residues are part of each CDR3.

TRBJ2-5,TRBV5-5,CASSLVAGGQETQYF
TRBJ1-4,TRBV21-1,CASSKVSGGAPIIEKLFF
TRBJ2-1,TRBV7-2,CASTISAGDTYNEQFF
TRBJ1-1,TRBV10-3,CAIRGQTGENTEAFF
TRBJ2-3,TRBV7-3,CASSPRGELTDTQYF
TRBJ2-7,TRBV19,CASSPLGIPSYEQYF
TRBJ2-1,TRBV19,CASSSRTPYNEQFF
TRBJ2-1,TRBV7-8,CASRPLAGGDNEQFF
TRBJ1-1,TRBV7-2,CASSPLRRTTEAFF
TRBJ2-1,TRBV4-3,CASSQEKGWSYNEQFF
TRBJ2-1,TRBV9,CASSAGTSGTTYNEQFF
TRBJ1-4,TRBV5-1,CASSPGTEHEKLFF
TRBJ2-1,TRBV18,CASSREAGGSYNEQFF
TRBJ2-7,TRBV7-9,CASSLSLQPTYEQYF
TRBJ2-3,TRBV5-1,CASSLGESTDTQYF
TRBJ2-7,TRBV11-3,CASSGRLAGAPEQYF
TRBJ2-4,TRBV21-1,CASSGQGLLAKNIQYF
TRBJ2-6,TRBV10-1,CASSDRSGANVLTF
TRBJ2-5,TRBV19,CASRWGGGTQETQYF
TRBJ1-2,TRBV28,CASSTLNGYTF
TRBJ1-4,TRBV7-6,CASSQGTGVNEKLFF
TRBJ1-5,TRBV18,CASSPSGTDQPQHF
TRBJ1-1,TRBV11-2,CASSLTGVGAEAFF
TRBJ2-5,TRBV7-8,CASSLKRGGLLQETQYF
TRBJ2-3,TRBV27,CASSSAGVFSTDTQYF
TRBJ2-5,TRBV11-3,CASSNSGGGLETQYF
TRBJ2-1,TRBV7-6,CASSLTGGRINEQFF
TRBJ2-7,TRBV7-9,CASKNDRSYEQYF
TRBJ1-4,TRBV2,CASRDRGLGNEKLFF
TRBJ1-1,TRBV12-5,CASRMNTEAFF
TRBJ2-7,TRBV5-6,CASSFGTGRYEQYF
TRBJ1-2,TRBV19,CASSAEQGAHGYTF
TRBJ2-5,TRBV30,CARPIAGQETQYF
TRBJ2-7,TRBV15,CATSRGLGQGTYEQYF
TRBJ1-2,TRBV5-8,CASSQWRGQTNYGYTF
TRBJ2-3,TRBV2,CASSSPSGGAGDTQYF
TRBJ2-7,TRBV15,CATSRDLRGRLSYEQYF
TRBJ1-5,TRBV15,CATSGRRVGVSGNQPQHF
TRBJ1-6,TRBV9,CASSRTMDNSPLHF
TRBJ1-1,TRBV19,CASSPPLVNTEAFF
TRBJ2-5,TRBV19,CASSIGRQGGETQYF
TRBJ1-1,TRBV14,CASSRLTGNTEAFF
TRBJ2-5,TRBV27,CASKGQGSRETQYF
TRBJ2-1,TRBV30,CAWKQGSVNEQFF
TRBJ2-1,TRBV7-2,CASSPTRNSYNEQFF
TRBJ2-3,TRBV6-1,CASSGGSTTTQYF
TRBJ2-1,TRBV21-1,CASSIAGQGNCEQFF
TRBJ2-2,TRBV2,CASIFASGYTGELFF
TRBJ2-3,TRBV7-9,CASSLYMGLAGAADTQYF
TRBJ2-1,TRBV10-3,CAIGGQGRASGETYNEQFF
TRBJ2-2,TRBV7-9,CASSLTGYTGELFF
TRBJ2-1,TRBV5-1,CASSPGAGEGLNEQFF
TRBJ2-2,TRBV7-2,CASSLGLTGSDTGELFF
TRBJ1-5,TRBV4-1,CASSQDGFQGNQPQHF
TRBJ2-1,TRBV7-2,CASSLGAAGGSFDEQFF
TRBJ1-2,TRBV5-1,CASSLGQGDYGYTF
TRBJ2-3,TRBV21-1,CANQRQGRADTQYF
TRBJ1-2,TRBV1,CTRISTNYGYTF
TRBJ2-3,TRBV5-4,CASSLKARPGTQYF